This TCR beta chain was identified in a study of T cell changes during pregnancy in multiple sclerosis (dated by TCRdb to between 2019 and 2020). For context, the study as a whole: The study looked at changes in the T cell repertoire across pregnancy in women with multiple sclerosis.

The CDR3, cysteine through phenylalanine, is 14 amino acids long. Just CDR3 DNA is preserved here, 42 bases in frame from base 1. The V end gives up 5 bases and the J end 5 bases, leaving 8 bases in the junction not matched to a gene. The germline V gene (reference sequence) provides CDR1 LNHDA and CDR2 SQIVND. About this clone: Its antigen remains unidentified. Base qualities are missing; no much larger clone stands one base away.

The receptor library was made with the immunoSEQ multiplex PCR assay. Drawn from immuneACCESS, this table holds only the in-frame rearrangements with V and J called that TCRdb kept. Clones are partly lost; checked studies trace under half to an unresolved V gene and leave the rest unexplained. Within this sample are 65,000 to 75,000 clones, with roughly 89% of them counted one time only. Jointly, the top ten make up approximately 3.3% of the sample. Sequencing used peripheral blood, obtained after pregnancy. The chain is made from TRBV19 and TRBJ2-7, with 8 bases aligning to TRBD1. This TCR came from a female donor in good health, enrolled as a control in a pregnancy study. At the DNA level, the sequence is TGTGCCAGTAGTTTCGGACAGGGAGGAGACGAGCAGTACTTC. This sequence encodes CASSFGQGGDEQYF.